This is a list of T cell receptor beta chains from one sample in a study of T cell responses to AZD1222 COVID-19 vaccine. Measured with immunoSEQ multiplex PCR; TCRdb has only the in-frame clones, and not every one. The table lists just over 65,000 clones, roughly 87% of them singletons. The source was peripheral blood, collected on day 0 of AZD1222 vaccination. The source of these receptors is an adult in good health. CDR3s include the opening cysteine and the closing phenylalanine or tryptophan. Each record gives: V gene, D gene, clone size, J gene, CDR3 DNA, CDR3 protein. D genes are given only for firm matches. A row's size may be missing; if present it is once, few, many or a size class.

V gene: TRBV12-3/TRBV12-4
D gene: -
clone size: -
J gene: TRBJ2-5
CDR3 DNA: TGTGCCAGCAGTTTCGCCAGACGGGAGACCCAGTACTTC
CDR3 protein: CASSFARRETQYF

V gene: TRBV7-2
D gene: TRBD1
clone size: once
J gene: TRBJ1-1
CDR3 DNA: TGTGCCAGCAGCTTAGATAGCTGGGGACAGGGGTATGAAGCTTTCTTT
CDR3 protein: CASSLDSWGQGYEAFF

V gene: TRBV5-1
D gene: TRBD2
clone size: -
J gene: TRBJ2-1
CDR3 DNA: TGCGCCAGCAGCCCGAATAGCGGGAGAACCAATGAGCAGTTCTTC
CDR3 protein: CASSPNSGRTNEQFF

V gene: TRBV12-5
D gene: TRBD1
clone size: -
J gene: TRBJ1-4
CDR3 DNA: TGTGCTAGTGGTGATGGACAGGGGGGTAATGAAAAACTGTTTTTT
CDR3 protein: CASGDGQGGNEKLFF

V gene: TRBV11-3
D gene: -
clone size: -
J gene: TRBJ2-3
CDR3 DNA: TGTGCCAGCAGCTTAGTTGCCACTTCAGATACGCAGTATTTT
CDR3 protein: CASSLVATSDTQYF

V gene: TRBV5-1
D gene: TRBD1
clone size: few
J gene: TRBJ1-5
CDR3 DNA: TGCGCCAGCAGCTTAAACCCGGGACAGGGTTCTCTTAGGCAGCCCCAGCATTTT
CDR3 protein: CASSLNPGQGSLRQPQHF

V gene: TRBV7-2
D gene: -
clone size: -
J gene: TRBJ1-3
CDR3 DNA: TGTGCCAGTACCCCAGTACAGGGTGGTGGAAACACCATATATTTT
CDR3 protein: CASTPVQGGGNTIYF

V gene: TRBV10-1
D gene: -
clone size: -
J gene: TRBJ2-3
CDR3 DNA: TGCGCCAGCAGTGAGTCGTCTCAGCGCACAGATACGCAGTATTTT
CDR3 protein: CASSESSQRTDTQYF

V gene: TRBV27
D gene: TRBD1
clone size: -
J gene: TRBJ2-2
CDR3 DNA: TGTGCCAGCAGTTTAAGCCAGGGGGTAACCGGGGAGCTGTTTTTT
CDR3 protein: CASSLSQGVTGELFF

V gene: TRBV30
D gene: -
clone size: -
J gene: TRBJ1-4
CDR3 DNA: TGTGCCTGGGCGACCGAGTGGGATGAAAAACTGTTTTTT
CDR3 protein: CAWATEWDEKLFF

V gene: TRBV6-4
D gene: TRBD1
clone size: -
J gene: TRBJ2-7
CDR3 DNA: TGTGCCAGCAGTGCGACAGGGGGGTCCTACGAGCAGTACTTC
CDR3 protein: CASSATGGSYEQYF

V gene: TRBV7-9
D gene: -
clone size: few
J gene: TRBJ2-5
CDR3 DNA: TGTGCCAGCAGCTTCAGTCAAGAGACCCAGTACTTC
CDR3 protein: CASSFSQETQYF

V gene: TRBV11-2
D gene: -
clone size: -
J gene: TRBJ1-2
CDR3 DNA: TGTGCCAGCAGCTTAGATCACGGGCCGGGAGGCTACACCTTC
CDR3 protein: CASSLDHGPGGYTF

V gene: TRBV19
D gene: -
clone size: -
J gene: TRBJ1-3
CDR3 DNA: TGTGCCAGTAGTATAATGAGCTCTGGAAACACCATATATTTT
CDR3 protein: CASSIMSSGNTIYF

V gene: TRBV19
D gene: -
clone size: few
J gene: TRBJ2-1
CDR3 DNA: TGTGCCAGTAGTATAAACGGGGCTGGATCCTACAATGAGCAGTTCTTC
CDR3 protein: CASSINGAGSYNEQFF

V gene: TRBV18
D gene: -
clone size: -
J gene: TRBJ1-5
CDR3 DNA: TGTGCCAGCTCACCATCGGGGGGTCAGCCCCAGCATTTT
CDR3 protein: CASSPSGGQPQHF

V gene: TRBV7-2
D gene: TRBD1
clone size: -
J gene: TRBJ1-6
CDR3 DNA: TGTGCCAGCAGCTTAATGGGCCCGGGACAGGGGACTTCACCCCTCCACTTT
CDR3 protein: CASSLMGPGQGTSPLHF

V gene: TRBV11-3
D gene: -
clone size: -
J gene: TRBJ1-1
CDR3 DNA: TGTGCCAGCAGCCACAGTGTTCCTAGGGGCGCGACTGAAGCTTTCTTT
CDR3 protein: CASSHSVPRGATEAFF

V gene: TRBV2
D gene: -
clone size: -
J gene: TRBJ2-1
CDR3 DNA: TGTGCCAGCACCCCCTACGGGGGTAATGAGCAGTTCTTC
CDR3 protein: CASTPYGGNEQFF

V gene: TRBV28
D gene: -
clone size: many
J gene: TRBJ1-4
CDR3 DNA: TGTGCCAGCAGTTTTAGTGAAGGACCTAATGAAAAACTGTTTTTT
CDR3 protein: CASSFSEGPNEKLFF

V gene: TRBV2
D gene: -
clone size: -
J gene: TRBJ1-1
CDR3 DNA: TGTGCCAGCAGTGGCGGCGGAGGGGTGAGGAACACTGAAGCTTTCTTT
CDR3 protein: CASSGGGGVRNTEAFF

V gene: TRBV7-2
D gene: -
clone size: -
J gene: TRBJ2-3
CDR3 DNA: TGTGCCAGCAGCTTAGTAGGGGCTAGCACAGATACGCAGTATTTT
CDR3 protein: CASSLVGASTDTQYF

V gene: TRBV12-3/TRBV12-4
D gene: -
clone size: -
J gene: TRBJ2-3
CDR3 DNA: TGTGCCAGCAAGTTAGGGGTCCCAGATACGCAGTATTTT
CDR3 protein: CASKLGVPDTQYF

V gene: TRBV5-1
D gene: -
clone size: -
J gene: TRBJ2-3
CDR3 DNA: TGCGCCAGCAGCTTGGACGACAGTACTCAAGATACGCAGTATTTT
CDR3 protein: CASSLDDSTQDTQYF

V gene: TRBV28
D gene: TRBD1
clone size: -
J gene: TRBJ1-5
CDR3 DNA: TGTGCCAGCAGCCCCGGGACAGGGGCCACAAGCAATCAGCCCCAGCATTTT
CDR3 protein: CASSPGTGATSNQPQHF

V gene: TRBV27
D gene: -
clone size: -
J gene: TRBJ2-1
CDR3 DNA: TGTGCCAGCAGTCCAGACAGAATCTCCTACAATGAGCAGTTCTTC
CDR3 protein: CASSPDRISYNEQFF

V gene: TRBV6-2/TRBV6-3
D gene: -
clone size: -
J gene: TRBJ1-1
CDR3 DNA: TGTGCCAGCAGTTTCAGTTGGGGGATGAACACTGAAGCTTTCTTT
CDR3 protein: CASSFSWGMNTEAFF

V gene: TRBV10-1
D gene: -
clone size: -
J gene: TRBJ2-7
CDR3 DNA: TGCGCCAGCAGTGAGTGGCAGGACTACGAGCAGTACTTC
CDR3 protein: CASSEWQDYEQYF

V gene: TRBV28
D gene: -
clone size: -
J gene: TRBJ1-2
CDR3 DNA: TGTGCCAGCAGACAGGACAGAATCTATGGCTACACCTTC
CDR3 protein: CASRQDRIYGYTF

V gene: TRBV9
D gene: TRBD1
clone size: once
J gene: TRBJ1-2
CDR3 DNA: TGTGCCAGCAGCGTAGGGGGACAGGGAAACTATGGCTACACCTTC
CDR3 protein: CASSVGGQGNYGYTF

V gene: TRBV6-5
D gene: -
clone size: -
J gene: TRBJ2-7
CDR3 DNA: TGTGCCAGCAGTTACGGAGGGGGCCCTTCCTACGAGCAGTACTTC
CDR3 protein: CASSYGGGPSYEQYF

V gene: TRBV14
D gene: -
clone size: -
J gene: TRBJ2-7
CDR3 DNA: TGTGCCAGCAGCCAAGTCGGGGCTAGTACCTACGAGCAGTACTTC
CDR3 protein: CASSQVGASTYEQYF

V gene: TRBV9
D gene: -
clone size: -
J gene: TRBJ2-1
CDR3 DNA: TGTGCCAGCAGCGCGACCTCCTACAATGAGCAGTTCTTC
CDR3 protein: CASSATSYNEQFF

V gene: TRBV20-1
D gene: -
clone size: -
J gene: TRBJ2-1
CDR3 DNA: TGCAGTGCTAGTGAGCGGGACAATGAGCAGTTCTTC
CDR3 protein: CSASERDNEQFF

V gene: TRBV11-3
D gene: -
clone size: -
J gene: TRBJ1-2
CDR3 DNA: TGTGCCAGCAGCTTCTCCGGTAACTATGGCTACACCTTC
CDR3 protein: CASSFSGNYGYTF

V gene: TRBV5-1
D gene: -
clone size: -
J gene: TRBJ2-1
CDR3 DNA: TGCGCCAGCAGTCCGAACAATGAGCAGTTCTTC
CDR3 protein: CASSPNNEQFF

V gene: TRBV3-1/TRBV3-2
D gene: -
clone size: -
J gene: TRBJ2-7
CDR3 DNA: TGTGCCAGCAGCCAAGTCTCGGAGCAGTACTTC
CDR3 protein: CASSQVSEQYF

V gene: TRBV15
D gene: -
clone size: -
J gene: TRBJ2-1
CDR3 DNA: TGTGCCACCAGCAAAAGGAGCGGCTCCTACAATGAGCAGTTCTTC
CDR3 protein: CATSKRSGSYNEQFF

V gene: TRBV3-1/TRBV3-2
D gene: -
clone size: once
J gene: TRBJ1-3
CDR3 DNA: TGTGCCAGCAGCCTCCTTGGAAACACCATATATTTT
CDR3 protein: CASSLLGNTIYF

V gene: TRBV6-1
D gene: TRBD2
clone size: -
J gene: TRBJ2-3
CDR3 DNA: TGTGCCAGCAGTGTCGGACTAGCGCTTTACACAGATACGCAGTATTTT
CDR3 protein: CASSVGLALYTDTQYF

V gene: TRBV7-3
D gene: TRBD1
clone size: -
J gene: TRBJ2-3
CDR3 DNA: TGTGCCAGCAGCTATAGGGCCGCGGACAGGGCCAGCACAGATACGCAGTATTTT
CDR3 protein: CASSYRAADRASTDTQYF

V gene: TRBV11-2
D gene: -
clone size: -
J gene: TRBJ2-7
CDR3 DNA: TGTGCCAGCAGCCCCAGCCTTTCCGGGACCTCCTACGAGCAGTACTTC
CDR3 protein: CASSPSLSGTSYEQYF

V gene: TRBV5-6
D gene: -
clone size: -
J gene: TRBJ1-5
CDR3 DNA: TGTGCCAGCAGCGCCCTCAGAGACGGCGGGGTTCAGCCCCAGCATTTT
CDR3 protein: CASSALRDGGVQPQHF

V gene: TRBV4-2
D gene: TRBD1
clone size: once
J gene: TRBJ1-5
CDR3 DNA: TGTGCCAGCAGCCAAGTTTCGCAGGGGGGCGCAGGTCAGCCCCAGCATTTT
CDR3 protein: CASSQVSQGGAGQPQHF

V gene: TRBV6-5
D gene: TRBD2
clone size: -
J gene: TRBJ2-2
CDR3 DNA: TGTGCCACCGGGACTAGCGGGACGGCGGGGGAGCTGTTTTTT
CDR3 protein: CATGTSGTAGELFF

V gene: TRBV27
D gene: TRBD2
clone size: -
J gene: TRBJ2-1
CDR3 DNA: TGTGCCAGCAGGGGGACTAGCGGGAGGGTAAGCAATGAGCAGTTCTTC
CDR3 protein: CASRGTSGRVSNEQFF

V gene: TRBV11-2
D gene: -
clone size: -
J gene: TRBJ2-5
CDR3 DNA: TGTGCCAGCAGCTTAGACCCGGGGGAGACCCAGTACTTC
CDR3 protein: CASSLDPGETQYF